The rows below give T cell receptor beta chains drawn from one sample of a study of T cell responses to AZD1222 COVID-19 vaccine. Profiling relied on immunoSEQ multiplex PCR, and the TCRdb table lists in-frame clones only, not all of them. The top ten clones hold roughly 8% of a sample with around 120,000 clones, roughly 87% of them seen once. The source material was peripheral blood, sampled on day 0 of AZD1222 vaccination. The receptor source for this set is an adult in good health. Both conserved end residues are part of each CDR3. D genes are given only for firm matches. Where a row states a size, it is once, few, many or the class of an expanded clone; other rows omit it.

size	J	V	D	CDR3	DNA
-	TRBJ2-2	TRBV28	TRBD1	CAIQSDRGAGELFF	TGTGCCATCCAGTCGGACAGGGGGGCCGGGGAGCTGTTTTTT
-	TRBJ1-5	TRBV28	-	CASSFRDPPQPQHF	TGTGCCAGCAGTTTCCGGGACCCACCCCAGCCCCAGCATTTT
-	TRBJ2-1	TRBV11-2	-	CASSLTSAEQFF	TGTGCCAGCAGCTTAACCAGCGCCGAGCAGTTCTTC
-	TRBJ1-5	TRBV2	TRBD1	CASSDRVAQPQHF	TGTGCCAGCAGCGACAGGGTAGCTCAGCCCCAGCATTTT
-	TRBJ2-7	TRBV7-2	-	CASSLAGLNSYEQYF	TGTGCCAGCAGCTTAGCGGGACTCAACTCCTACGAGCAGTACTTC
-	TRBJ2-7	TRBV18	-	CASSPEHQGEEQYF	TGTGCCAGCTCACCAGAACATCAAGGGGAGGAGCAGTACTTC
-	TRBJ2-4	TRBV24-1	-	CATSDHTDIYTKNIQYF	TGTGCCACCAGTGACCACACAGACATCTACACCAAAAACATTCAGTACTTC
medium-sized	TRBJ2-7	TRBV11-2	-	CASSLGVSGIEQYF	TGTGCCAGCAGCTTAGGTGTCTCGGGGATCGAGCAGTACTTC
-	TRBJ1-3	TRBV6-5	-	CASHPRAGNTIYF	TGTGCCAGCCATCCCAGGGCTGGAAACACCATATATTTT
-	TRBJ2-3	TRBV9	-	CASSVGRAKERGGGAQYF	TGTGCCAGCAGCGTAGGTAGGGCCAAGGAGCGGGGAGGGGGTGCGCAGTATTTT
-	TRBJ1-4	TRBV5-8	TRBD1	CASSLQGSFNEKLFF	TGTGCCAGCAGCTTACAGGGGAGCTTTAATGAAAAACTGTTTTTT
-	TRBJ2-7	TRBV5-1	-	CASSFPQGPIRSSYEQYF	TGCGCCAGCAGCTTCCCCCAGGGGCCGATTAGGAGCTCCTACGAGCAGTACTTC